Each of the 17 T cell receptor beta chains below was sequenced from the same sample in a study of regulatory T cells in long-lasting Graves disease. The time point here: newly diagnosed GD, antithyroid drugs for less than 3 months. Extracted PBMC RNA gave rise to the TCR library. Arm-PCR of CDR3 regions and iRepertoire HTBI primers were the basis on which TCR beta libraries were built. A single record per CDR3 protein comes from TCRdb applying MiXCR to the multiplex PCR reads. The top ten clones hold more than 9% of a sample with around 450,000 distinct CDR3 sequences, around 15% of them seen once. The same data also contributed to another study, on T cells in Graves' hyperthyroidism and ophthalmopathy.

This specimen was peripheral blood mononuclear cells (PBMCs), taken at new diagnosis, from a patient treated with antithyroid drugs. Every receptor here comes from a man aged 40-50 years with Graves disease.

The CDR3: CASSVTSGRARDTQYF. The DNA of the CDR3 is TGTGCCAGCAGCGTAACTAGCGGGAGGGCCCGGGATACGCAGTATTTT. The V gene is TRBV9, the J gene TRBJ2-3, with TRBD2 matching over 13 bases. This CDR3 region has 16 residues. The germline CDR1 and CDR2 sequences are SGDLS and YYNGEE. With V trimmed by 1 base and J by 6 bases, 5 bases remained unmatched.

This clonotype has at least ten counts. The chain is built from TRBV28 and TRBJ2-5; 11 bases agree with TRBD1. Unmatched junction bases numbered 6, after V lost 5 bases and J lost 4 bases. The CDR3 consists of 15 residues. Germline V lookup: CDR1 MDHEN, CDR2 SYDVKM. The CDR3 sequence: CASSPAGTGGETQYF. CDR3 sequence (DNA): TGTGCCAGCAGTCCCGCGGGGACAGGGGGAGAGACCCAGTACTTC.

A note on this clonotype: The junction departs from the called germline gene at one end, perhaps through a read error. The V gene is TRBV5-6, the J gene TRBJ2-2; a weak D match, TRBD2 (5 bases). This CDR3 comprises 17 residues. Germline lookup yields CDR1 SGHDT and CDR2 YYEEEE. CDR3 sequence: CTSSLEKTTSNTGELFF. CDR3 DNA sequence: TGTACCAGCAGCTTGGAAAAGACTACTTCGAACACCGGGGAGCTGTTTTTT.

For this clonotype: It may be a read error: a sequence one base away is much more abundant. This chain joins TRBV27 and TRBJ2-2, with D uncertain. This CDR3 contains 13 residues. Germline lookup yields CDR1 MNHEY and CDR2 SMNVEV (reference sequence). Trimming left V 2 bases short and J 6 bases short, with 7 bases between. As DNA, the CDR3 is TGTGCCAGCAGTTTAATAGTCCCCGGGGAGCTGTTTTTT. Protein product: CASSLIVPGELFF.

Concerning this clonotype: A far larger clone lies a single base away; this is likely a read error. V usage is TRBV28 and J usage is TRBJ2-1; possible D gene TRBD2, 5 bases. The assigned J gene may be wrong: the sequence end matches TRBJ2-5 better. The germline V gene has CDR1 MDHEN and CDR2 SYDVKM. The CDR3 totals 14 residues. Here the CDR3 reads CASRDAKGVETQYF. The CDR3 nucleotides read TGTGCCAGCAGGGACGCCAAGGGAGTTGAGACCCAGTACTTC.

This clonotype was observed many times. This sequence joins TRBV6-1 and TRBJ2-7; D unclear. The germline CDR1 and CDR2 sequences are MNHNS and SASEGT. The CDR3 totals 12 residues. V dropped 6 bases and J dropped 7 bases, with 13 bases sitting between them. This chain's CDR3 is CASSPHLGEQYF. DNA for the CDR3: TGTGCCAGCAGCCCCCACCTGGGAGAGCAGTACTTC.

This clonotype was seen repeatedly, ten times or more. This chain uses TRBV20-1 with TRBJ2-5; 11 positions match TRBD1. The CDR3 runs 15 residues. V shed 5 bases and J 5 bases; nucleotides not matched to a gene: 10. Looked up from germline, CDR1 is DFQATT and CDR2 is SNEGSKA (reference sequence). The CDR3 region has the DNA TGCAGTGCTCGAGGACAGGGGGCTATTAGGGAGACCCAGTACTTC. This translates into CSARGQGAIRETQYF.

The chain couples TRBV7-3 to TRBJ2-2; unclear D gene. Germline lookup yields CDR1 SGHTA and CDR2 FQGTGA. Trimming removed 5 bases at V and 6 bases at J, with 19 bases between. The CDR3 covers 16 residues. In DNA, the CDR3 is TGTGCCAGCAGCCCACGCCGGGTCTCCGCTCCCGGGGAGCTGTTTTTT. This codes for CASSPRRVSAPGELFF. Looking up the rest from reference TRBV7-3 and TRBJ2-2 gives the full variable domain: GAGVSQTPSNKVTEKGKYVELRCDPISGHTALYWYRQSLGQGPEFLIYFQGTGAADDSGLPNDRFFAVRPEGSVSTLKIQRTERGDSAVYLCASSPRRVSAPGELFFGEGSRLTVL.

This clonotype came up a few times. This chain links TRBV9 with TRBJ2-3; 10 positions match TRBD1. The V gene's germline CDR1 is SGDLS and CDR2 YYNGEE. CDR3 length equals 14 residues. V dropped 4 bases and J dropped 8; count of bases not matched to a gene: 7. CDR3 in DNA: TGTGCCAGCAGCCTCAGGACAGGGGGTAGTACGCAGTATTTT. It codes for CASSLRTGGSTQYF.

In this sample, this clonotype turned up many times. This sequence joins TRBV6-2 or TRBV6-3 and TRBJ2-1; 9 nucleotides agree with TRBD2. V shed 5 bases and J 3 bases; nucleotides not matched to a gene: 2. The CDR3 loop spans 14 amino acids. Germline V gene lookup returns CDR1 MNHEY and CDR2 SVGEGT. CDR3 DNA sequence: TGTGCCAGCAGTATAGCGGGAGTCTACAATGAGCAGTTCTTC. Translating it yields CASSIAGVYNEQFF.

Concerning this clonotype itself: This may come from a read error, since a much larger clone is one base off. This chain connects TRBV20-1 to TRBJ1-5; maybe TRBD1 (6 bases). The CDR3 contains 14 residues. Looked up from germline, CDR1 is DFQATT and CDR2 is SNEGSKA (reference sequence). For the CDR3, the DNA is TGCAGTGCTACGTACAGGGATAGCAATCAGCCCCGGCATTTT. It yields the protein CSATYRDSNQPRHF.

Many counts were recorded for this clonotype. This chain connects TRBV28 to TRBJ2-3; D might be TRBD1 or TRBD2, each matching 7 bases. Germline CDR1 MDHEN, CDR2 SYDVKM. The CDR3 has 15 residues. V shed 6 bases and J shed 3 bases, with 16 bases lying between them. The CDR3 spells CASSSGGGMTDTQYF. CDR3 bases: TGTGCCAGCAGCTCAGGGGGGGGGATGACAGATACGCAGTATTTT.

This clonotype was counted between two and nine times. V is TRBV11-2 and J is TRBJ2-5; D is unresolved. The germline CDR1 and CDR2 sequences are SGHAT and FQNNGV. The ends were cut back, 5 bases at V and 5 bases at J, with 12 bases in the middle. The CDR3 runs 13 residues. The CDR3 protein is CASSPGPTETQYF. CDR3 coding DNA: TGTGCCAGCAGCCCCGGCCCGACGGAGACCCAGTACTTC.

This chain links TRBV7-2 with TRBJ2-1; 9 bases are a match to TRBD2. Germline trimming cut 1 base from V and 10 bases from J; bases unmatched to any gene: 5. CDR1 is SGHTA, CDR2 FQGNSA, per germline. The length of the CDR3 is 14 residues. The DNA for the CDR3 is TGTGCCAGCAGCTTAGGTAGCGGGGGATTGGAGCAGTTCTTC. Amino acids: CASSLGSGGLEQFF.

This sequence joins TRBV29-1 and TRBJ2-2; tentative D call: TRBD1 (5 bases). The CDR3 runs to 13 residues. Trimming removed 2 bases at V and 6 bases at J, with 10 bases between. Germline V lookup: CDR1 SQVTM, CDR2 ANQGSEA. The CDR3 is CSVETRVPGELFF. The CDR3 DNA sequence: TGCAGCGTTGAAACCAGGGTTCCCGGGGAGCTGTTTTTT.

This clonotype was found many times. Here the CDR3 reads CASSVSFPGSLNEQFF. CDR3 nucleotides: TGTGCCAGCAGCGTGTCGTTTCCAGGATCTCTCAATGAGCAGTTCTTC. The chain joins TRBV11-3 to TRBJ2-1, with no clear D. Deletions cut 5 bases from V and 6 bases from J, with 20 bases between. The germline gives CDR1 SGHNT, CDR2 YENEEA. The CDR3 totals 16 residues.

The table lists this clonotype with a few counts. V is TRBV7-9 and J is TRBJ2-1; 9 bases fit TRBD1. V was clipped by 0 bases and J by 10 bases; unmatched bases: 1. This CDR3 region has 13 residues. The V gene's germline CDR1 is SEHNR and CDR2 FQNEAQ (reference sequence). As DNA, the CDR3 is TGTGCCAGCAGCTTAGCGGGGACAGGGGAGCAGTTCTTC. It yields the protein CASSLAGTGEQFF.